This record concerns one T cell receptor beta chain sequence. Its antigen is as yet unknown. Researchers ran the PCR with 60 Vbeta and 13 Jbeta primers. Profiling relied on immunoSEQ multiplex PCR, and the TCRdb table lists in-frame clones only, not all of them. Among under 100,000 clones listed, 60% to 80% were seen once. These data belong to a study of cytomegalovirus exposure and HLA in healthy donors. Study-level points and caveats: The study flagged some 180 TCR beta chains as cytomegalovirus-associated.

Germline V CDR1 and CDR2: KGHSH, LQKENI. The CDR3 contains 13 residues. Specimen: PBMCs. The rearrangement uses TRBV18 and TRBJ2-5, with D possibly being TRBD2 (5 bases). The end of the DNA is better explained by TRBJ2-7, so the J call may be wrong. The receptor comes from a woman aged 45-65 years in good health and CMV-seropositive. In DNA, the CDR3 is TGTGCCAGCTCACCCGTGAGGGTTTTCGAGCAGTACTTC. This encodes CASSPVRVFEQYF.